Included here is one T cell receptor (beta chain) sequence, with context. No cognate antigen has been identified for it. Base qualities were left out, and no much larger clone turns up one base away. The germline ends are 17 bases apart after V is trimmed by 7 bases and J by 10 bases. The CDR3, cysteine through phenylalanine, is 12 amino acids long. The only DNA kept is the CDR3, 36 bases in frame from the first base. Via the germline V gene, CDR1 is SQVTM and CDR2 ANQGSEA. Libraries were built with RT-PCR. This sample was sequenced with an Illumina HiSeq 2500. In TCRdb, the public reads were trimmed at Q25 with fastp and aligned with MiXCR, with productive beta chains retained. A single entry per CDR3 protein holds the most common genes and DNA from its merged rows. This sample comprises more than 400,000 distinct CDR3 sequences, approximately 9.9% of them detected only once. Approximately 12% of the sample comes from the top ten.

This sample is drawn from a study of response to subunit inactivated influenza vaccine (dated by TCRdb to 2017 to 2018). About the full investigation: To follow how T cells responded to a trivalent subunit inactivated influenza vaccine, the researchers relied on deep quantitative profiling of the T cell receptor repertoire. Overall study outcomes, separate from this receptor: The authors proposed that each seasonal influenza vaccination may bring in only a limited number of new T cells.

The sample's time point label is to be understood as: 45 days after influenza vaccine administration. This sequence uses TRBV29-1 and TRBJ2-1; there is no confident call for the D gene. The sequencing here drew on PBMCs from blood, taken 40 to 50 days after vaccination. This sequence originates from a man between 45 and 60 years old who received an inactivated influenza vaccine. Donor details come from another sample of the same person, matched by shared clones. The CDR3 reads as follows: CSGGKPTREQFF. The DNA sequence reads TGCAGCGGGGGAAAACCAACACGGGAGCAGTTCTTC.